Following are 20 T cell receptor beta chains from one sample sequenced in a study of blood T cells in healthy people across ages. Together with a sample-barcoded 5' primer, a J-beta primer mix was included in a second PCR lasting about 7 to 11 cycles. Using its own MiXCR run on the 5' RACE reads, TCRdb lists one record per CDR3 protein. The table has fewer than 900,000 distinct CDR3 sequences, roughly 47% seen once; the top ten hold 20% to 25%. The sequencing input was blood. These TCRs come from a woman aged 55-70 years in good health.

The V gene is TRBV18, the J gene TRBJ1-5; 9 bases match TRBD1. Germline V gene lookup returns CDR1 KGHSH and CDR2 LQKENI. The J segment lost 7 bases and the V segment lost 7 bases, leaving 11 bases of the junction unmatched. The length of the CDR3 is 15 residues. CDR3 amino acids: CASFPGTGNRQPQHF. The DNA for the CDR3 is TGTGCCAGCTTCCCCGGGACAGGGAATCGGCAGCCCCAGCATTTT.

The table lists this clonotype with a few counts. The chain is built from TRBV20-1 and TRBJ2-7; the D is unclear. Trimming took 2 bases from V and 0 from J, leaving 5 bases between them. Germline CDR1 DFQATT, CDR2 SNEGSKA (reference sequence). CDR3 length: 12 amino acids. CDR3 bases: TGCAGTGCTAGATATCCCTCCTACGAGCAGTACTTC. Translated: CSARYPSYEQYF.

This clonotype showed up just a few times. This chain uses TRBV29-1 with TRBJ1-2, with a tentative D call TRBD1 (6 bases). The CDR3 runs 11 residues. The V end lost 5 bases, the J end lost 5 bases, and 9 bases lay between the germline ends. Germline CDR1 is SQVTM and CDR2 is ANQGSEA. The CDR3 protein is CSVSQGYGYTF. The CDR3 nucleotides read TGCAGCGTTTCCCAGGGGTATGGCTACACCTTC.

The CDR3 is CASSPGGHTQYF. The CDR3 coding sequence is TGTGCCAGCAGCCCTGGGGGGCATACGCAGTATTTT. The chain couples TRBV7-2 to TRBJ2-3, with D perhaps assigned TRBD1 or TRBD2 (6 bases each). CDR3 length: 12 residues. CDR1 and CDR2 from the germline V gene are SGHTA and FQGNSA. The germline V and J ends were trimmed by 5 bases and 7 bases, with 10 bases remaining between them.

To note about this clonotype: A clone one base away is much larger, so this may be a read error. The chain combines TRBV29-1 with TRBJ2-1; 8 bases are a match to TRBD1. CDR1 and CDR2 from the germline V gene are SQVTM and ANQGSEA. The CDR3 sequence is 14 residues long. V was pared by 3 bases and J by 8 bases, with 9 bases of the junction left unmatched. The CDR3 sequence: CSVDRGQGYDEQFF. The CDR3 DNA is TGCAGCGTTGATCGCGGACAGGGATACGATGAGCAGTTCTTC.

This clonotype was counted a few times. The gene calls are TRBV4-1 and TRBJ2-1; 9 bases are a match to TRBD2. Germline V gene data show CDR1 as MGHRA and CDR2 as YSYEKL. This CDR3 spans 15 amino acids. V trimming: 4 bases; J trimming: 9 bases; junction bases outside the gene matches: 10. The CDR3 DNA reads TGCGCCAGCAGCCTGCGCGGGGGGGGCCTCGGTGAGCAGTTCTTC. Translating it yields CASSLRGGGLGEQFF.

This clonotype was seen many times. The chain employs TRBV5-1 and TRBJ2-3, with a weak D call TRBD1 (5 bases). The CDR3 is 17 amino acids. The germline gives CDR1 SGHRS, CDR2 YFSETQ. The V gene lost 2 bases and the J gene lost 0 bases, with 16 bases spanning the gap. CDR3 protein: CASSFNLRDSSTDTQYF. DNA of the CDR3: TGCGCCAGCAGCTTCAACCTCAGGGATTCTAGCACAGATACGCAGTATTTT.

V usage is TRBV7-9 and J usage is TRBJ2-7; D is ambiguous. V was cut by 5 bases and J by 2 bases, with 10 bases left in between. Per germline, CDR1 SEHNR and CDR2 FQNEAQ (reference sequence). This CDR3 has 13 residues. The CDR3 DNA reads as TGTGCCAGCAGCGCGACCGTAACCTACGAGCAGTACTTC. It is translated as CASSATVTYEQYF.

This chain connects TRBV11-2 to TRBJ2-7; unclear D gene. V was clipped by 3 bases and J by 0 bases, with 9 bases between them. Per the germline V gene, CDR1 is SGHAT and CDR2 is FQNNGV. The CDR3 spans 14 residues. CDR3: CASSFNSFSYEQYF. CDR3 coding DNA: TGTGCCAGCAGCTTCAACAGTTTCTCCTACGAGCAGTACTTC.

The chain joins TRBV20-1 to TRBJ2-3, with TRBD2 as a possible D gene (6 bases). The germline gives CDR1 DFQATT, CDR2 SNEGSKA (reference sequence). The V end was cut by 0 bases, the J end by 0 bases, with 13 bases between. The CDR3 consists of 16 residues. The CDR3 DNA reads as TGCAGTGCTAGAGATTCGGGGGACCCTAGCACAGATACGCAGTATTTT. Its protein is CSARDSGDPSTDTQYF.

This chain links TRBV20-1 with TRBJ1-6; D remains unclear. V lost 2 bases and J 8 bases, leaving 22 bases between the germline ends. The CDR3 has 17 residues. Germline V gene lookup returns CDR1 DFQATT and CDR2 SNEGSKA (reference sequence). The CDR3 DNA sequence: TGCAGTGCTAGATCCCCCGATGCCCACACATCCCATTCACCCCTCCACTTT. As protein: CSARSPDAHTSHSPLHF.

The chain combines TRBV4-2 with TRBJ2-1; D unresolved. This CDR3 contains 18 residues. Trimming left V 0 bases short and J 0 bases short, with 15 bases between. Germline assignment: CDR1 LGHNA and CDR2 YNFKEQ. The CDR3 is CASSQDMGTRFSYNEQFF. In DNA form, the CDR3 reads TGTGCCAGCAGCCAAGATATGGGAACACGTTTCTCCTACAATGAGCAGTTCTTC.

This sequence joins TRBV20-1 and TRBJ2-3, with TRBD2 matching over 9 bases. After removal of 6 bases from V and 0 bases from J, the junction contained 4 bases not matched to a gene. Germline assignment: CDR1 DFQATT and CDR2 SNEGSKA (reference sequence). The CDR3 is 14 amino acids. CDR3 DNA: TGCAGTGCAACCGGGACTAGCAGCACAGATACGCAGTATTTT. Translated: CSATGTSSTDTQYF.

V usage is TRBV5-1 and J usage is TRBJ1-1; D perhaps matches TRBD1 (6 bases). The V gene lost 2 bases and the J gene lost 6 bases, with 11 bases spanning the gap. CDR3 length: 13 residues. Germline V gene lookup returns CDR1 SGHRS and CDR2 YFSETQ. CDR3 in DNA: TGCGCCAGCAGCTTCGGGGGGGCAGCTGAAGCTTTCTTT. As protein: CASSFGGAAEAFF.

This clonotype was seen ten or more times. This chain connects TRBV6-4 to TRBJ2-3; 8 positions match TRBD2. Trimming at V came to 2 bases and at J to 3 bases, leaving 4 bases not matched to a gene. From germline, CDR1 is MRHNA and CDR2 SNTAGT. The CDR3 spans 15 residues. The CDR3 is CASSDGRGETDTQYF. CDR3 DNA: TGTGCCAGCAGTGACGGGCGGGGGGAGACAGATACGCAGTATTTT.

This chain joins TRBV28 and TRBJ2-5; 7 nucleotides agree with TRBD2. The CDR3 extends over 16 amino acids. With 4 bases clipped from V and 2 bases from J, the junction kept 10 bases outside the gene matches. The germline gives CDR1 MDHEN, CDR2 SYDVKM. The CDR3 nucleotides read TGTGCCAGCAGTTCTAGACTAGCAGACTTACAAGAGACCCAGTACTTC. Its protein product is CASSSRLADLQETQYF.

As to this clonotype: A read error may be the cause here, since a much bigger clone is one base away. This CDR3 is CSAIRQGYTNEQYF. DNA of the CDR3: TGCAGTGCTATTAGACAGGGCTATACGAATGAGCAGTACTTC. The chain couples TRBV20-1 to TRBJ2-7, with 7 bases matching TRBD1. Germline values: CDR1 DFQATT, CDR2 SNEGSKA (reference sequence). With V trimmed by 4 bases and J by 7 bases, 13 bases remained unmatched. The CDR3 is 14 residues long.

CDR3 loop: CASSPRGVGNTDTQYF. The CDR3 bases are TGTGCCAGCAGCCCTCGAGGGGTTGGGAACACAGATACGCAGTATTTT. V gene TRBV7-9 combines with J gene TRBJ2-3; D tentatively reads TRBD1 or TRBD2 (5 bases each). This CDR3 spans 16 amino acids. From germline, CDR1 is SEHNR and CDR2 FQNEAQ (reference sequence). V lost 5 bases and J lost 2, with 17 bases in between.

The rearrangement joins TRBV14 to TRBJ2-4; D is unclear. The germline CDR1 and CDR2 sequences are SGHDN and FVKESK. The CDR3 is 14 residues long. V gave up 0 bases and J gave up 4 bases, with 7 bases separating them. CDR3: CASSQDTTKNIQYF. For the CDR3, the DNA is TGTGCCAGCAGCCAAGACACGACAAAAAACATTCAGTACTTC.

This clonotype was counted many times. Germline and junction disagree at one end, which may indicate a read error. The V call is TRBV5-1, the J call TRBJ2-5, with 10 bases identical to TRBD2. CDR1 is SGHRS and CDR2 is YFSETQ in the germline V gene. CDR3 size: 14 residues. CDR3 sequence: CASSLLAGEETQYF. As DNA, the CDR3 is TGTGCCAGCAGCTTGCTAGCGGGGGAAGAGACCCAGTACTTC.